The 9 T cell receptor beta chains given below trace back to one sample, sequenced in a study of metastatic and nonmetastatic thyroid tumors. None of the patients had undergone any treatment ahead of thyroid surgery. TCRdb reanalyzed the PCR reads with MiXCR. Of 23,000 or so clones listed, approximately 30% were seen once; the top ten hold under 6.5%. The sequencing input was tumor tissue. These TCRs come from a female donor with papillary thyroid cancer or a benign thyroid nodule (not recorded which). Some clones in this sample may be carry-over from other donors' samples.

This clone was picked up many times. V usage is TRBV7-9 and J usage is TRBJ1-6, with D tentatively TRBD1 (6 bases). Germline V gene sequence: CDR1 SEHNR, CDR2 FQNEAQ (reference sequence). The CDR3 is 14 amino acids. V gave up 7 bases and J gave up 5 bases, with 12 bases separating them. CDR3 DNA: TGTGCCAGCATAGTGGCAGGGGATAATTCACCCCTCCACTTT. Its protein is CASIVAGDNSPLHF. Looking up the rest from reference TRBV7-9 and TRBJ1-6 gives the full variable domain: DTGVSQNPRHKITKRGQNVTFRCDPISEHNRLYWYRQTLGQGPEFLTYFQNEAQLEKSRLLSDRFSAERPKGSFSTLEIQRTEQGDSAMYLCASIVAGDNSPLHFGNGTRLTVT.

This clone was counted at least ten times. This rearrangement joins TRBV7-8 to TRBJ2-7, with D uncertain. The CDR3 runs to 15 residues. Looked up from germline, CDR1 is SGHVS and CDR2 is FQNEAQ. V shed 4 bases and J shed 1 base, with 14 bases lying between them. The CDR3 spells CASSSWFVGSYEQYF. The CDR3 DNA reads TGTGCCAGCAGCTCGTGGTTTGTGGGGTCCTACGAGCAGTACTTC.

This clone was seen at least ten times. The chain couples TRBV7-2 to TRBJ2-3; 8 positions match TRBD2. CDR3 length: 17 residues. CDR1 is SGHTA and CDR2 is FQGNSA in the germline V gene. Trimming took 2 bases from V and 2 from J; bases not matched to a gene: 9. The CDR3 sequence is CASSLPPPGGPTDTQYF. The CDR3 coding sequence is TGTGCCAGCAGCTTACCCCCCCCGGGGGGGCCCACAGATACGCAGTATTTT.

This chain links TRBV10-1 with TRBJ2-7, with 8 bases identical to TRBD1. The germline CDR1 and CDR2 sequences are WNHNN and SYGVQD (reference sequence). The V gene end was trimmed by 4 bases and the J gene end by 3 bases; junction bases not matched to a gene: 2. The CDR3 extends over 13 amino acids. The CDR3 loop reads CASSAGQDYEQYV. The CDR3 nucleotides are TGCGCCAGCAGTGCGGGACAGGACTACGAGCAGTACGTC.

The V gene is TRBV20-1, the J gene TRBJ2-7, with 8 bases matching TRBD2. V lost 2 bases, J lost 2 bases, and 5 bases stayed unmatched. The CDR3 covers 14 residues. Germline V gives CDR1 DFQATT, CDR2 SNEGSKA (reference sequence). CDR3 loop: CSARRAGGAYEQYF. CDR3 nucleotide sequence: TGCAGTGCTAGACGCGCGGGAGGAGCCTACGAGCAGTACTTC.

This clone was observed many times. The chain combines TRBV20-1 with TRBJ1-4; D is ambiguous. The germline V and J ends were trimmed by 5 bases and 0 bases, with 7 bases remaining between them. Germline CDR1 reads DFQATT; CDR2 reads SNEGSKA (reference sequence). CDR3 size: 13 residues. The CDR3 protein is CSAYGATNEKLFF. In DNA form, the CDR3 reads TGCAGTGCTTACGGGGCAACTAATGAAAAACTGTTTTTT.

V usage is TRBV5-1 and J usage is TRBJ1-5, with TRBD1 as a possible D gene (6 bases). V was pared by 0 bases and J by 5 bases, with 9 bases between. Germline assignment: CDR1 SGHRS and CDR2 YFSETQ. The CDR3 loop spans 14 amino acids. CDR3 nucleotide sequence: TGCGCCAGCAGCTTGGGACAGGTGGATCAGCCCCAGCATTTT. As protein: CASSLGQVDQPQHF.

This clone is categorized as medium-sized. The chain has TRBV6-5 and TRBJ2-1, with D perhaps TRBD1 (6 bases). Germline loops: CDR1 MNHEY, CDR2 SVGAGI. Trimming took off 0 bases at V and 8 bases at J, with 8 bases between the two ends. The CDR3 runs to 13 residues. DNA for the CDR3: TGTGCCAGCAGTTACTCGGGGGCGGATGAGCAGTTCTTC. This translates into CASSYSGADEQFF.

This clone was recorded at least ten times. The chain has TRBV19 and TRBJ2-5, with D perhaps matching TRBD1 (6 bases). Trimming cost V 7 bases and J 2 bases, with 17 bases left between them. Germline CDR1 and CDR2: LNHDA and SQIVND (reference sequence). This CDR3 region has 15 residues. CDR3 sequence (DNA): TGTGCCAGTAAAGCCACAGGGCTGATACAAGAGACCCAGTACTTC. Translated, it gives CASKATGLIQETQYF.